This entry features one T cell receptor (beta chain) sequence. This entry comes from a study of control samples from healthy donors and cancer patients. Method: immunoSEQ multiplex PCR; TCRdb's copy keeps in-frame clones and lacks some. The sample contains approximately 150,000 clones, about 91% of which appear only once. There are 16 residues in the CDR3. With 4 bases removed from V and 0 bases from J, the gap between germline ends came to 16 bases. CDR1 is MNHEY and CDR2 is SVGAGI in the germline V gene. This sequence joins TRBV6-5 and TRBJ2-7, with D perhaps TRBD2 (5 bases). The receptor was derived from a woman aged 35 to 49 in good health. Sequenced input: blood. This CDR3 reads CASSSRTDAISYEQYF. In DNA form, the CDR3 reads TGTGCCAGCAGTTCCCGGACTGATGCAATCTCCTACGAGCAGTACTTC.